This T cell receptor (beta chain) was identified during a study of shared clonotypes between healthy human individuals. Whole-study findings and limits: It was expected that sequencing depth would affect clonotype sharing among donors.

Regarding this clone: What it recognizes is unknown.

V was clipped by 3 bases and J by 4 bases, with 10 bases between them. CDR3 size: 14 residues. Germline V gives CDR1 MNHEY, CDR2 SMNVEV (reference sequence). This table comes from immunoSEQ multiplex PCR, and its TCRdb copy is limited to in-frame clones, with some not included. The profile shows about 700,000 clones, about 91% of them singletons. Naive-designated CD8 cells lacked CD45RO, were positively enriched for CCR7, and omitted terminally differentiated effector memory CD45RA+ cells. The chain employs TRBV27 and TRBJ1-5, with D tentatively TRBD1 (5 bases). Sequenced input: naive CD8+ T cells sorted from blood. This clonotype was obtained from a man aged 25 to 40 in good health. The CDR3 sequence: CASSLWGDNQPQHF. For the CDR3, the DNA is TGTGCCAGCAGTTTGTGGGGGGATAATCAGCCCCAGCATTTT.